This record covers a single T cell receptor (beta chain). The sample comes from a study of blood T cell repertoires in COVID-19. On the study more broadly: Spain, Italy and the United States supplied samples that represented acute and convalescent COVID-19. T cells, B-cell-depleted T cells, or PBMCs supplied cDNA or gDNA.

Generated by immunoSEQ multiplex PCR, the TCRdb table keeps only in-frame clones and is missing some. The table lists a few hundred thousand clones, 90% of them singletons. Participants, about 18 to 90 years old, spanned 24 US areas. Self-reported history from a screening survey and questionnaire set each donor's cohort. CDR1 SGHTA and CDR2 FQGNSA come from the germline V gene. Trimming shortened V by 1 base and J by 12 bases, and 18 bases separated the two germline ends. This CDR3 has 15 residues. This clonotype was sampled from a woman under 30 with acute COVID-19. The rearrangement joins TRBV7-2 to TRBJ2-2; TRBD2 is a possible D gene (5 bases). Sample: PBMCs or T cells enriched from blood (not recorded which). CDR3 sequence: CASSLGGSASRKLFF. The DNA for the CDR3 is TGTGCCAGCAGCTTAGGGGGTAGCGCCTCGAGGAAGCTGTTTTTT.